This T cell receptor (beta chain) was profiled in a study of identical twins. CDR1 is SGHVS and CDR2 is FNYEAQ in the germline V gene. The CDR3 covers 20 residues. V lost 3 bases and J 0 bases, leaving 21 bases between the germline ends. Each CDR3 protein is one row after TCRdb ran MiXCR on the 5' RACE reads. The sample consists of over 600,000 distinct CDR3 sequences, approximately 21% of them appearing once. The same specimen was also included in a second study, on T cells expressing NK-cell markers.

The sequence was collected from a young woman in good health. The J gene is TRBJ2-6, the V gene TRBV7-6; a possible D gene is TRBD1 (7 bases). Sequencing was carried out using PBMCs. The CDR3 sequence: CASSFRVAGQMSSGANVLTF. The CDR3 DNA is TGTGCCAGCAGCTTTCGTGTCGCGGGACAGATGAGCTCTGGGGCCAACGTCCTGACTTTC.